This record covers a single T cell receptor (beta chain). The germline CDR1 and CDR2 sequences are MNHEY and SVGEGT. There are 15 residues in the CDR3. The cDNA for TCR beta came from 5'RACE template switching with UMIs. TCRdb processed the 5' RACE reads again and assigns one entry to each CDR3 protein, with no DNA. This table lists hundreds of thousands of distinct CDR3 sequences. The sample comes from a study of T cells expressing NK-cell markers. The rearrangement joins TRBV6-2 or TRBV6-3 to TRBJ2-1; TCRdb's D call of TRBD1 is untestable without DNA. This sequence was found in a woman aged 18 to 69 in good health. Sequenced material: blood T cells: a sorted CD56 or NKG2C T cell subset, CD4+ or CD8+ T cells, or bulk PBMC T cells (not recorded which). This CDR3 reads CASTPGSVLFDEQFF.